The 30 T cell receptor beta chains below were found in one sample sequenced in a study of CD8+CD57+ T cells in acquired aplastic anemia. The template used for profiling TCR beta VDJ and CDR3 was genomic DNA. TCRdb used MiXCR to reprocess the reads, holding one entry per CDR3 protein. This sample has roughly 290,000 distinct CDR3 sequences, with 56% found just once. By flow cytometry, patients selected for sequencing had shown an expansion of CD8+CD57+ cells. The sequencing input was sorted CD4+, CD8+, or CD8+CD57+ T cells (not recorded which) from PBMCs. These receptors originate from a human donor with aplastic anemia.

This chain uses TRBV10-3 with TRBJ2-1; 13 bases match TRBD2. The germline V gene encodes CDR1 ENHRY and CDR2 SYGVKD. The junction had 7 bases not matched to a gene; V was cut back by 10 bases and J by 4 bases. This CDR3 has 15 residues. The chain's CDR3 is CASRVLAGGYNEQFF. In nucleotides, the CDR3 is TGTGCCAGCAGAGTACTAGCGGGGGGGTACAATGAGCAGTTCTTC.

In its sample, this clonotype was seen many times. The gene calls are TRBV7-9 and TRBJ2-3; D remains unclear. Germline V gene lookup returns CDR1 SEHNR and CDR2 FQNEAQ (reference sequence). This CDR3 is built from 13 residues. Trimming stripped 3 bases from V and 7 bases from J, with 11 bases between. The CDR3 is CASSFPPGYTQYF. The DNA of the CDR3 is TGTGCCAGCAGCTTTCCCCCCGGCTATACGCAGTATTTT. Supplemented by reference TRBV7-9 and TRBJ2-3, the full variable domain reads DTGVSQNPRHKITKRGQNVTFRCDPISEHNRLYWYRQTLGQGPEFLTYFQNEAQLEKSRLLSDRFSAERPKGSFSTLEIQRTEQGDSAMYLCASSFPPGYTQYFGPGTRLTVL.

The chain has TRBV3-1 and TRBJ2-7; either TRBD1 or TRBD2 may supply D (5 bases each). CDR3 length equals 14 residues. Germline values: CDR1 LGHDT, CDR2 YNNKEL (reference sequence). The V and J ends lost 4 bases and 2 bases respectively, with 12 bases between them. The CDR3 region is CASSPRDQTYEQYF. Here the CDR3 DNA reads TGTGCCAGCAGCCCGAGGGACCAAACCTACGAGCAGTACTTC.

At least ten counts were recorded for this clonotype. CDR3 coding DNA: TGCGCCAGCAGCTCTGAACCGGGACAGGGGGCTGAAGCTTTCTTT. Its translation: CASSSEPGQGAEAFF. V usage is TRBV5-1 and J usage is TRBJ1-1; 11 bases agree with TRBD1. Trimming at V came to 3 bases and at J to 6 bases, leaving 7 bases not matched to a gene. This CDR3 is 15 amino acids long. CDR1 is SGHRS, CDR2 YFSETQ, per germline. The full variable domain, in which reference TRBV5-1 and TRBJ1-1 provide the parts outside the CDR3, is KAGVTQTPRYLIKTRGQQVTLSCSPISGHRSVSWYQQTPGQGLQFLFEYFSETQRNKGNFPGRFSGRQFSNSRSEMNVSTLELGDSALYLCASSSEPGQGAEAFFGQGTRLTVV.

The chain employs TRBV10-3 and TRBJ2-1; no clear D. Germline lookup yields CDR1 ENHRY and CDR2 SYGVKD. V gave up 2 bases and J gave up 7 bases, with 15 bases separating them. There are 15 residues in the CDR3. DNA for the CDR3: TGTGCCATCAGTGAGCCGTCCCACGGAGTTAATGAGCAGTTCTTC. The encoded protein is CAISEPSHGVNEQFF.

The chain couples TRBV9 to TRBJ2-3, with 9 bases that match TRBD2. V trimming: 0 bases; J trimming: 11 bases; junction bases outside the gene matches: 10. This CDR3 region has 15 residues. The germline V gene has CDR1 SGDLS and CDR2 YYNGEE. CDR3 nucleotides: TGTGCCAGCAGCGTAGGCGGGGGGGCCTACAATGAGCAGTATTTT. Protein sequence: CASSVGGGAYNEQYF. The full variable domain, rest sourced from reference TRBV9 and TRBJ2-3, is DSGVTQTPKHLITATGQRVTLRCSPRSGDLSVYWYQQSLDQGLQFLIQYYNGEERAKGNILERFSAQQFPDLHSELNLSSLELGDSALYFCASSVGGGAYNEQYFGPGTRLTVL.

V is TRBV19 and J is TRBJ2-1, with TRBD2 matching 12 bases. Trimming removed 10 bases from V and 8 bases from J; junction bases left unmatched: 18. The CDR3 loop spans 17 amino acids. Germline assignment: CDR1 LNHDA and CDR2 SQIVND (reference sequence). In DNA form, the CDR3 reads TGTGCCATCTCCCAGAGGTCTAGCGGGGGGGCCGCGGATGAGCAGTTCTTC. It encodes CAISQRSSGGAADEQFF.

This chain links TRBV2 with TRBJ1-2, with 7 positions matching TRBD1. CDR1 and CDR2 from the germline V gene are SNHLY and FYNNEI. The CDR3 is 16 residues long. The V and J ends lost 8 bases and 6 bases, in that order; junction bases with no gene match: 18. Here the CDR3 reads CASLGGGGGFGDGYTF. CDR3 sequence (DNA): TGTGCCAGCCTCGGGGGAGGGGGCGGTTTTGGAGATGGCTACACCTTC.

This clonotype was seen at least ten times. The chain combines TRBV20-1 with TRBJ2-3; tentatively, D is TRBD1 or TRBD2 (5 bases each). Germline-derived CDR1 and CDR2 are DFQATT and SNEGSKA (reference sequence). Between the trimmed V and J ends, which lost 4 bases and 3 bases, there was a span of 14 bases. This CDR3 spans 14 amino acids. This CDR3 is CSATGGRGTDTQYF. CDR3 sequence (DNA): TGCAGTGCTACTGGGGGACGCGGAACAGATACGCAGTATTTT.

Note on this clonotype: With a much larger clone just one base away, this may be a read error. The genes are TRBV5-1 and TRBJ2-3; 11 nucleotides line up with TRBD2. V lost 0 bases, J lost 0 bases, and 12 bases stayed unmatched. This CDR3 has 20 residues. CDR1 is SGHRS and CDR2 is YFSETQ in the germline V gene. CDR3 in DNA: TGCGCCAGCAGCTTGGAGCCTAGCGGGAGGTCTTCTTCTAGCACAGATACGCAGTATTTT. It encodes CASSLEPSGRSSSSTDTQYF.

This sequence joins TRBV20-1 and TRBJ1-2, with D unresolved. V lost 1 base and J lost 5, with 5 bases in between. The CDR3 has 11 residues. Germline V lookup: CDR1 DFQATT, CDR2 SNEGSKA (reference sequence). The CDR3 DNA sequence: TGCAGTGCTAGAGCTGGGTATGGCTACACCTTC. Protein: CSARAGYGYTF.

A word on this clonotype: This may stem from a read error, because a much larger clone lies one nucleotide away. This is likely a read error, given that the CDR3 carries no conserved phenylalanine or tryptophan at its end. The chain carries TRBV27 and TRBJ2-7, with 8 bases lining up with TRBD2. V lost 4 bases, J lost 2 bases, and 4 bases stayed unmatched. Germline assignment: CDR1 MNHEY and CDR2 SMNVEV (reference sequence). This CDR3 comprises 14 residues. The CDR3 sequence: CASSSSGHPYEQYL. The CDR3 nucleotides are TGTGCCAGCAGTTCTAGCGGGCATCCCTACGAGCAGTACTTA.

The V call is TRBV20-1, the J call TRBJ1-6; D unresolved. The ends were cut back, 3 bases at V and 11 bases at J, with 11 bases in the middle. Germline assignment: CDR1 DFQATT and CDR2 SNEGSKA (reference sequence). The CDR3 is 12 residues long. The CDR3 DNA follows: TGCAGTGCTAGCGGACTTCTCCCACCCCTCCACTTT. Translating it yields CSASGLLPPLHF.

Details on this clonotype: In this CDR3 the conserved last residue, phenylalanine or tryptophan, is missing, so a read error is likely. The DNA is omitted, as the CDR3 cannot be located on it reliably, and the CDR3 follows TCRdb's listing. This chain links TRBV7-6 with TRBJ1-1. The germline V gene has CDR1 SGHVS and CDR2 FNYEAQ. The CDR3 spans 13 amino acids, including both terminal residues. CDR3 in amino acids: CASSSQRNTEAFL.

This clonotype showed up many times. The chain joins TRBV27 to TRBJ1-1; no clear D gene. This CDR3 has 13 amino acids. The V gene lost 0 bases and the J gene lost 6 bases, with 8 bases spanning the gap. The germline gives CDR1 MNHEY, CDR2 SMNVEV (reference sequence). Written as DNA, the CDR3 is TGTGCCAGCAGTTTATCCCTGTGGGCTGAAGCTTTCTTT. This sequence encodes CASSLSLWAEAFF.

There are a few counts of this clonotype. The chain combines TRBV6-6 with TRBJ1-3, with 11 bases fitting TRBD1. CDR1 and CDR2 from the germline V gene are MNHNY and SVGAGI (reference sequence). V lost 8 bases to trimming and J lost 5 bases; unmatched junction nucleotides: 14. The CDR3 runs to 17 residues. The CDR3 region has the DNA TGTGCCAGCTCACCACCTGGACAGGGGGCTAGGCGAAACACCATATATTTT. Its protein is CASSPPGQGARRNTIYF.

This clonotype was found once. The chain carries TRBV2 and TRBJ2-6; TRBD1 matches at 7 bases. From germline, CDR1 is SNHLY and CDR2 FYNNEI. The CDR3 sequence is 16 residues long. The ends lost 7 bases at V and 4 bases at J; junction bases unmatched: 10. The CDR3, as DNA: TGTGCCAGCAACCCGGGACAGTGGCCCGGGGCCAACGTCCTGACTTTC. Amino acids: CASNPGQWPGANVLTF.

This sequence joins TRBV5-1 and TRBJ2-7; the D gene is possibly TRBD1 (7 bases). Germline CDR1 SGHRS, CDR2 YFSETQ. V was pared by 4 bases and J by 3 bases, with 17 bases between. The CDR3 is 15 amino acids. CDR3 coding DNA: TGCGCCAGCAGCCCTGTCGCAGGGGGAGGCTACGAGCAGTACTTC. Translating gives CASSPVAGGGYEQYF.

Comment on this clonotype: An end of the junction does not agree with germline; a read error may underlie this. V usage is TRBV10-3 and J usage is TRBJ2-7; D may be TRBD1 (5 bases). The CDR3 has 14 residues. Germline CDR1 ENHRY, CDR2 SYGVKD. The CDR3: CVIRRTFSSYEQYF. CDR3 DNA: TGTGTCATCAGACGGACATTTTCCTCCTACGAGCAGTACTTC.

The V gene is TRBV15, the J gene TRBJ1-1, with D unresolved. Deletions cut 0 bases from V and 2 bases from J, with 10 bases between. This CDR3 contains 15 residues. In germline, CDR1 is LNHNV, CDR2 YYDKDF (reference sequence). CDR3 nucleotide sequence: TGTGCCACCAGCAGAGATTGGGGTCCAAACACTGAAGCTTTCTTT. Translated: CATSRDWGPNTEAFF. Full variable domain (missing parts from reference TRBV15 and TRBJ1-1): DAMVIQNPRYQVTQFGKPVTLSCSQTLNHNVMYWYQQKSSQAPKLLFHYYDKDFNNEADTPDNFQSRRPNTSFCFLDIRSPGLGDTAMYLCATSRDWGPNTEAFFGQGTRLTVV.

This rearrangement joins TRBV20-1 to TRBJ2-1; D is possibly TRBD2 (5 bases). V was cut by 1 base and J by 4 bases, with 14 bases left in between. CDR3 length equals 15 residues. Germline V gene data show CDR1 as DFQATT and CDR2 as SNEGSKA (reference sequence). The CDR3 DNA follows: TGCAGTGCTAGAGGTGACGAGGGAGAGTACAATGAGCAGTTCTTC. Its translation: CSARGDEGEYNEQFF.

The chain carries TRBV24-1 and TRBJ2-3; 9 bases align to TRBD1. This CDR3 region has 14 residues. Germline CDR1 KGHDR, CDR2 SFDVKD. V shed 9 bases, J shed 0 bases, and the junction held 3 bases outside the gene matches. The CDR3 bases are TGTGCCACCGAACAGGGGGCTAGCACAGATACGCAGTATTTT. As protein: CATEQGASTDTQYF.

This sequence joins TRBV5-1 and TRBJ2-7, with D possibly being TRBD1 (5 bases). The CDR3 extends over 16 amino acids. The ends were cut back, 1 base at V and 2 bases at J, with 16 bases in the middle. Germline CDR1 reads SGHRS; CDR2 reads YFSETQ. CDR3 DNA: TGCGCCAGCAGCTTGAGGCAGCAGGGATACGCCTACGAGCAGTACTTC. This codes for CASSLRQQGYAYEQYF.

This clonotype has ten or more counts. The chain employs TRBV12-3 or TRBV12-4 and TRBJ2-7; 9 bases are a match to TRBD2. The CDR3 is made up of 15 amino acids. J was trimmed by 4 bases and V by 5 bases; bases with no gene match: 9. In DNA form, the CDR3 reads TGTGCCAGCAGTCCCATTAGCGGGAGTGGATACGAGCAGTACTTC. The encoded protein is CASSPISGSGYEQYF.

V gene TRBV12-3 or TRBV12-4 combines with J gene TRBJ2-1; TRBD2 agrees at 14 bases. V dropped 4 bases and J dropped 8; count of bases not matched to a gene: 4. This CDR3 spans 15 amino acids. The chain's CDR3 is CASSSRLAGGHEQFF. The CDR3 DNA sequence: TGTGCCAGCAGTTCCCGACTAGCGGGGGGGCATGAGCAGTTCTTC.

The chain has TRBV19 and TRBJ2-3; 8 bases agree with TRBD1. V was pared by 8 bases and J by 7 bases, with 5 bases of the junction left unmatched. The CDR3 length is 12 residues. Looked up from germline, CDR1 is LNHDA and CDR2 is SQIVND (reference sequence). CDR3 DNA sequence: TGTGCCAGTTCGACAGGGGAACATACGCAGTATTTT. Translated: CASSTGEHTQYF.

This clonotype has ten or more counts. The chain links TRBV25-1 to TRBJ1-3, with D possibly TRBD1 on 5 matching bases. V lost 2 bases, J lost 2 bases, and 10 bases lay in between. In germline, CDR1 is MGHDK, CDR2 SYGVNS. The CDR3 is 15 amino acids. DNA for the CDR3: TGTGCCAGCAGTGAACAGGGTGGGACTGGAAACACCATATATTTT. This codes for CASSEQGGTGNTIYF.

In its sample, this clonotype was seen many times. The J gene is TRBJ1-1, the V gene TRBV11-3; D possibly corresponds to TRBD1 (5 bases). V lost 5 bases to trimming and J lost 2 bases, with 9 bases between them. CDR1 is SGHNT and CDR2 is YENEEA in the germline V gene. The length of the CDR3 is 13 residues. The CDR3 nucleotides read TGTGCCAGCAGCAAGACAGCCAACACTGAAGCTTTCTTT. Its protein is CASSKTANTEAFF.

This chain joins TRBV20-1 and TRBJ2-1; D may be TRBD2 (5 bases). Germline lookup yields CDR1 DFQATT and CDR2 SNEGSKA (reference sequence). This CDR3 contains 15 residues. V lost 4 bases and J 0 bases, leaving 13 bases between the germline ends. Here the CDR3 DNA reads TGCAGTGCTATGATGACGGGAAACTCCTACAATGAGCAGTTCTTC. As protein: CSAMMTGNSYNEQFF.

The V call is TRBV2, the J call TRBJ1-1; D is unresolved. The CDR3 spans 14 residues. The ends were cut back, 3 bases at V and 2 bases at J, with 10 bases in the middle. From germline, CDR1 is SNHLY and CDR2 FYNNEI. This chain's CDR3 is CASSEAVTNTEAFF. CDR3 nucleotides: TGTGCCAGCAGTGAGGCCGTAACCAACACTGAAGCTTTCTTT.